A selection of T cell receptor beta chains follows, all from one sample in a study of human T cells and chemical hapten exposure. One entry per CDR3 protein results from TCRdb running MiXCR on the 5' RACE reads. Here the sample spans over 95,000 distinct CDR3 sequences, roughly 19% being singletons. The receptors here all came from a human donor in good health. CDR3s include the opening cysteine and the closing phenylalanine or tryptophan. A D gene is named only where the DNA matches it firmly. Clone size is not always given. Where it is, it says once, few, many or a class for expanded clones.

V	size	D	J	CDR3	DNA
TRBV29-1	.	.	TRBJ2-7	CSGRTGSSYEQYF	TGCAGCGGCCGGACCGGGAGCTCCTACGAGCAGTACTTC
TRBV7-9	many	.	TRBJ2-7	CASSSDDTSRYEQYF	TGTGCCAGCAGCTCGGACGATACCTCCCGCTACGAGCAGTACTTC
TRBV12-3/TRBV12-4	few	.	TRBJ2-7	CASSPQAYEQYF	TGTGCCAGCAGTCCTCAGGCCTACGAGCAGTACTTC
TRBV28	.	TRBD1	TRBJ1-4	CASNLDRGVTNEKLFF	TGTGCCAGCAATCTGGACAGGGGAGTTACTAATGAAAAACTGTTTTTT
TRBV6-5	.	.	TRBJ2-3	CASSHQGRLANTQYF	TGTGCCAGCAGTCATCAGGGGAGACTCGCAAATACGCAGTATTTT
TRBV11-3	.	.	TRBJ2-3	CASSSSLRVTDTQYF	TGTGCCAGCAGCTCCTCACTAAGGGTGACAGATACGCAGTATTTT
TRBV11-2	few	TRBD2	TRBJ2-2	CASKGGLAGTNTGELFF	TGTGCCAGCAAGGGGGGACTAGCGGGGACGAACACCGGGGAGCTGTTTTTT
TRBV7-2	.	.	TRBJ2-4	CASSYTRGKNIQYF	TGTGCCAGCAGCTACACGAGGGGCAAAAACATTCAGTACTTC
TRBV28	.	.	TRBJ1-6	CASSPSQSLALHF	TGTGCCAGCAGTCCCTCTCAGAGTTTGGCCCTCCACTTT
TRBV19	few	TRBD2	TRBJ2-1	CASRQIGTSGDNEQFF	TGTGCCAGTAGGCAAATAGGGACTAGCGGTGACAATGAGCAGTTCTTC
TRBV6-5	few	.	TRBJ1-1	CASRPLDKAWDTEAFF	TGTGCCAGCAGACCACTCGACAAGGCTTGGGACACTGAAGCTTTCTTT
TRBV11-2	.	.	TRBJ2-7	CASSSQEAASYEQYF	TGTGCCAGCAGCTCTCAGGAGGCAGCCTCCTACGAGCAGTACTTC
TRBV7-2	.	TRBD2	TRBJ2-4	CDSSLWDSGGAKNIQYF	TGTGACAGCAGCTTATGGGATAGCGGGGGAGCCAAAAACATTCAGTACTTC
TRBV4-1	.	.	TRBJ2-7	CASSQGVRDPQYF	TGCGCCAGCAGCCAAGGGGTCCGGGACCCTCAGTACTTC
TRBV3-1	.	TRBD1	TRBJ2-1	CASSQDRGTHNEQFF	TGTGCCAGCAGCCAGGACAGGGGTACCCACAATGAGCAGTTCTTC
TRBV5-1	few	TRBD1	TRBJ1-4	CASSWGTGQGVSNEKLFF	TGCGCCAGCAGCTGGGGAACGGGACAGGGAGTATCTAATGAAAAACTGTTTTTT
TRBV18	many	.	TRBJ2-7	CASSPSGGSSYEQYF	TGTGCCAGCTCACCATCGGGCGGTAGCTCCTACGAGCAGTACTTC
TRBV15	.	.	TRBJ1-4	CATSNPLMWGVEEKLFF	TGTGCCACCAGCAACCCCCTGATGTGGGGGGTGGAAGAAAAACTGTTTTTT
TRBV6-6	few	.	TRBJ2-7	CASSSGGGEQYF	TGTGCCAGCAGTTCAGGAGGAGGCGAGCAGTACTTC
TRBV11-2	few	.	TRBJ1-6	CASSARARQAGGSLHF	TGTGCCAGCAGCGCTAGGGCCAGACAGGCCGGTGGATCCCTCCACTTT
TRBV5-5	.	.	TRBJ1-6	CASSLGPDSYNSPLHF	TGTGCCAGCAGCCTAGGCCCGGACAGCTATAATTCACCCCTCCACTTT
TRBV6-2/TRBV6-3	.	.	TRBJ2-7	CASMGGAFVEQYF	TGTGCCAGCATGGGGGGTGCTTTCGTCGAGCAGTACTTC
TRBV28	.	TRBD2	TRBJ2-2	CASSLAGLAGSGTGEQFF	TGTGCCAGCAGTTTGGCGGGACTAGCGGGATCTGGCACCGGGGAGCAGTTTTTT
TRBV19	.	.	TRBJ2-7	CASSIRRYYEQYF	TGTGCCAGTAGTATTAGGCGGTACTACGAGCAGTACTTC
TRBV28	.	TRBD1	TRBJ1-5	CASRDRATQPQHF	TGTGCCAGCCGGGACAGGGCAACTCAGCCCCAGCATTTT
TRBV27	.	.	TRBJ2-1	CASSFLSLESNEQFF	TGTGCCAGCAGTTTTTTGTCTTTGGAGTCGAATGAGCAGTTCTTC
TRBV14	.	.	TRBJ1-2	CASSRNRNYGYTF	TGTGCCAGCAGCCGGAACAGGAACTATGGCTACACCTTC
TRBV28	few	.	TRBJ2-7	CASGSVSYEQYF	TGTGCCAGCGGGTCAGTCTCCTACGAGCAGTACTTC
TRBV7-9	.	.	TRBJ1-1	CASSLEGGKNTEAFF	TGTGCCAGCAGCTTAGAAGGAGGGAAGAACACTGAAGCTTTCTTT
TRBV30	.	.	TRBJ1-6	CAWSVGDPSPLHF	TGTGCCTGGAGTGTAGGGGACCCCTCACCCCTCCACTTT
TRBV7-9	.	TRBD2	TRBJ2-1	CASSPGLAGENLPNEQFF	TGTGCCAGCAGCCCAGGACTAGCGGGAGAGAACCTACCAAATGAGCAGTTCTTC
TRBV4-1	.	TRBD1	TRBJ2-7	CASRGQGNNEQYF	TGCGCCAGCAGGGGACAGGGGAACAACGAGCAGTACTTC
TRBV20-1	few	TRBD2	TRBJ2-2	CSAQASGGGELFF	TGCAGTGCCCAAGCTAGCGGGGGCGGGGAGCTGTTTTTT
TRBV28	.	.	TRBJ1-5	CASFEGFQPQHF	TGTGCCAGCTTTGAGGGGTTTCAGCCCCAGCATTTT
TRBV27	few	TRBD2	TRBJ2-1	CASSLSGWEGTREQFF	TGTGCCAGCAGTTTAAGTGGGTGGGAGGGAACTAGGGAGCAGTTCTTC
TRBV27	few	TRBD1	TRBJ2-7	CASRRQGSYEQYF	TGTGCCAGCAGGAGACAGGGGAGTTACGAGCAGTACTTC
TRBV12-3/TRBV12-4	.	.	TRBJ2-5	CASSAPGFLTQYF	TGTGCCAGCAGTGCCCCAGGGTTCTTGACCCAGTACTTC
TRBV5-6	few	TRBD1	TRBJ2-3	CASSTGTGYGTDTQYF	TGTGCCAGCAGTACCGGGACAGGGTATGGCACAGATACGCAGTATTTT
TRBV20-1	medium-sized	.	TRBJ1-1	CSAVYRAGTEAFF	TGCAGTGCTGTTTACCGGGCTGGCACTGAAGCTTTCTTT
TRBV28	.	.	TRBJ2-4	CASRANIQYF	TGTGCCAGCAGGGCAAACATTCAGTACTTC
TRBV24-1	few	TRBD1	TRBJ1-1	CATSAGTAKNTEAFF	TGTGCCACCAGTGCCGGGACAGCAAAGAACACTGAAGCTTTCTTT
TRBV30	.	.	TRBJ2-7	CAWSVWGSKLVEQYF	TGTGCCTGGAGTGTTTGGGGGAGTAAGCTAGTCGAGCAGTACTTC
TRBV7-9	.	.	TRBJ2-7	CASSFVAYEQYF	TGTGCCAGCAGCTTCGTCGCGTACGAGCAGTACTTC
TRBV11-2	few	.	TRBJ2-3	CASSLESSVGTDTQYF	TGTGCCAGCAGCTTAGAATCTAGCGTGGGCACAGATACGCAGTATTTT
TRBV28	many	.	TRBJ2-2	CASSLNTGELFF	TGTGCCAGCAGTTTAAACACCGGGGAGCTGTTTTTT
TRBV4-1	.	TRBD2	TRBJ2-7	CASSRRLAPSDEQYF	TGCGCCAGCAGCCGAAGACTAGCGCCTAGCGACGAGCAGTACTTC
TRBV13	.	.	TRBJ1-1	CASSLRPGGLITEAFF	TGTGCCAGCAGCTTAAGGCCCGGGGGGCTGATCACTGAAGCTTTCTTT
TRBV5-6	.	.	TRBJ1-5	CASDTRGPEGNQPQHF	TGTGCCAGCGACACCAGGGGTCCGGAGGGCAATCAGCCCCAGCATTTT
TRBV4-1	.	.	TRBJ2-5	CASSQVHGAQETQYF	TGCGCCAGCAGCCAAGTTCACGGGGCCCAAGAGACCCAGTACTTC
TRBV28	.	TRBD2	TRBJ2-7	CASSLGPSGSYEQYF	TGTGCCAGCAGTTTAGGGCCTAGCGGGAGCTACGAGCAGTACTTC
TRBV28	.	TRBD1	TRBJ2-1	CASSSLLGQGAGNEQFF	TGTGCCAGCAGTTCTCTATTAGGACAGGGGGCGGGGAATGAGCAGTTCTTC
TRBV30	.	.	TRBJ1-2	CAWRGGGLLGYTF	TGTGCCTGGAGAGGTGGAGGCCTATTAGGCTACACCTTC
TRBV30	.	.	TRBJ2-2	CAWSGSAHTGELFF	TGTGCCTGGAGTGGTAGCGCCCACACCGGGGAGCTGTTTTTT
TRBV6-6	.	.	TRBJ2-1	CASSLKPVPGFF	TGTGCCAGCAGTCTTAAACCTGTCCCGGGGTTCTTC
TRBV4-2	.	TRBD2	TRBJ2-7	CASSQELADTYEQYF	TGTGCCAGCAGCCAAGAGCTAGCGGACACCTACGAGCAGTACTTC
TRBV18	few	.	TRBJ2-3	CASSRADTQYF	TGTGCCAGCTCCCGCGCAGATACGCAGTATTTT
TRBV9	few	.	TRBJ2-7	CASSVGSFSYEQYF	TGTGCCAGCAGCGTAGGTTCATTCTCCTACGAGCAGTACTTC
TRBV9	.	TRBD2	TRBJ2-5	CASSVEGREGETQYF	TGTGCCAGCAGCGTAGAGGGCAGGGAGGGAGAGACCCAGTACTTC
TRBV27	.	TRBD1	TRBJ1-2	CASSKTGGDGYTF	TGTGCCAGCAGTAAGACAGGGGGCGATGGCTACACCTTC